These 5 T cell receptor beta chains were sequenced from one sample in a study of blood T cell repertoires in COVID-19. The repertoire was sequenced with immunoSEQ multiplex PCR; TCRdb's copy has only in-frame clones and lacks some. This sample has some 97,000 clones, with under 90% found just once. Material for sequencing was peripheral blood. The receptors derive from a human donor in a cohort sampled during active COVID-19.

The rearrangement joins TRBV9 to TRBJ2-5; D possibly corresponds to TRBD2 (6 bases). V was shortened by 2 bases and J by 2 bases, with 16 bases between the two germline ends. This CDR3 is built from 16 residues. Per germline, CDR1 SGDLS and CDR2 YYNGEE. The CDR3 loop is CASSVTGLRSQETQYF. For the CDR3, the DNA is TGTGCCAGCAGCGTGACGGGACTTCGGTCTCAAGAGACCCAGTACTTC.

The rearrangement joins TRBV14 to TRBJ2-5; TRBD2 aligns across 8 bases. V lost 2 bases, J lost 4 bases, and 6 bases stayed unmatched. This CDR3 comprises 15 residues. Per germline, CDR1 SGHDN and CDR2 FVKESK. The CDR3 DNA is TGTGCCAGCAGCCAACTCCACGCGGGGGGAGAGACCCAGTACTTC. This translates into CASSQLHAGGETQYF. Complete variable domain (other parts from reference TRBV14 and TRBJ2-5): EAGVTQFPSHSVIEKGQTVTLRCDPISGHDNLYWYRRVMGKEIKFLLHFVKESKQDESGMPNNRFLAERTGGTYSTLKVQPAELEDSGVYFCASSQLHAGGETQYFGPGTRLLVL.

The table lists this clone with a few counts. The V gene is TRBV6-5, the J gene TRBJ2-7, with 7 bases that match TRBD1. The CDR3 is 14 residues long. V shed 5 bases, J shed 3 bases, and the junction held 7 bases outside the gene matches. Looked up from germline, CDR1 is MNHEY and CDR2 is SVGAGI. Written as DNA, the CDR3 is TGTGCCAGCAGTCGCAGGGACAGCCTCTACGAGCAGTACTTC. This encodes CASSRRDSLYEQYF.

The chain joins TRBV12-3 or TRBV12-4 to TRBJ1-2; TRBD1 matches at 9 bases. The CDR3 totals 13 residues. Trimming took 6 bases from V and 7 from J; bases not matched to a gene: 6. The CDR3 nucleotides read TGTGCCAGCAGCCCCGGACAGGGGTTTGGCTACACCTTC. Its protein product is CASSPGQGFGYTF.

The rearrangement joins TRBV7-2 to TRBJ2-7; 8 nucleotides align to TRBD2. In germline, CDR1 is SGHTA, CDR2 FQGNSA. Trimming removed 5 bases from V and 1 base from J; junction bases left unmatched: 4. This CDR3 contains 14 residues. The CDR3 spells CASSPGGGSYEQYF. The CDR3 DNA reads TGTGCCAGCAGCCCCGGCGGGGGGTCCTACGAGCAGTACTTC.